This note documents a single TCR beta chain sequence. In this sample, this clonotype turned up a few times. The clone's antigen remains unknown. One base away there is no much larger clone; base qualities are not given. The data derive from a study of T cells in Graves' hyperthyroidism and ophthalmopathy (dated by TCRdb to about 2019). With regard to the full study: Peripheral blood was sampled at the time of initial diagnosis, prior to any treatment. To identify TCR V-J signatures that set the groups apart, the researchers used a discovery cohort of 90 to 100 patients, made up of about 44 with Graves' ophthalmopathy and some 55 with stable Graves' hyperthyroidism. An independent validation cohort of 18 to 20 hyperthyroidism patients and 17 patients who later progressed to ophthalmopathy tested prospective prediction of ophthalmopathy. For training and testing, the 100 or so patients in the discovery cohort were randomly divided in a 7:3 ratio. In addition, the study compared T-cell repertoires in thyroid tissue and in blood from roughly six Graves' hyperthyroidism patients. Once sampling was done, hyperthyroidism patients were given methimazole at a starting dose of 30 mg daily, whereas ophthalmopathy patients were given high-dose intravenous methylprednisolone. According to the paper, TCR Vbeta CDR3 sequencing was carried out on approximately 140 peripheral blood samples, which came from fewer than 50 ophthalmopathy, under 80 hyperthyroidism and roughly 17 progressor patients.

Stable Graves' hyperthyroidism was defined as the absence of progression to ophthalmopathy over 18 months of follow-up. Hyperthyroidism patients were aged 18 to 65 years and newly diagnosed, with disease duration of less than 2 months. The study excluded patients with uncontrolled infections, other autoimmune diseases, pregnancy or lactation. Diagnoses relied on clinical symptoms, serum thyroxine and TRAb, thyroid ultrasound and orbital computed tomography. PBMCs were separated from 7.5 to 10 ml of fresh peripheral blood using Ficoll-Paque density gradient centrifugation. Total RNA was extracted using Trizol reagent, and RNA quality was assessed on an Agilent 2100 Bioanalyzer. The investigation overall reported the following: Blood samples also contained most of the expanded thyroid clonotypes (frequency above 0.001), which suggests that blood repertoires may reflect thyroid immune responses. A model built on a 13 V-J signature distinguished ophthalmopathy from stable hyperthyroidism, reaching roughly 88% sensitivity and around 82% specificity in cross-validation and 80%/75% in testing. During validation, the model predicted progression to ophthalmopathy a median of around 7 months ahead of onset, with around 65% sensitivity and 72.22% specificity. No statistical method was used to fix the sample size in advance, and group allocation was not hidden from the investigators.

Taken from cysteine to phenylalanine, the CDR3 has 17 residues. Of all the DNA, just the CDR3 is kept, 51 bases in frame from base 1. Clipping removes 5 bases from V and 7 bases from J, with 17 as the unmatched junction base count. For CDR1 and CDR2, the germline V gene (reference sequence) lists LNHNV and YYDKDF. TCR beta CDR3 regions were amplified from RNA transcripts. For the first round of RT-PCR on the TCR CDR3, the HTBI primer set was used together with the Qiagen OneStep RT-PCR kit. A second multiplex PCR round built the libraries, followed by size selection and purification. Paired-end sequencing of the libraries was performed with 100 bp reads on an Illumina HiSeq2000. For the original study's pipeline: SOAPnuke was used to process the raw data, removing reads that contained adapters or uncalled bases, had a mean Phred below 15, or lacked an exact match to the constant primer or identifier. High-quality paired reads were merged using COPE v1.2.5, and each unique nucleotide sequence was defined as a clonotype. Clonotypes were aligned to IMGT TRBV, TRBD and TRBJ reference segments using MiTCR v1.1. Analysis was restricted to V-J combinations with a frequency above 0.0001, which covered about 99% of repertoires. A TCS score was defined as the ratio of F50 (clonal expansion) to E x V (chaos), with BLOSUM62-based TCRdist applied between CDR3 peptides within each V-J. Welch's t-statistics and random forest reduced 514 V-J features to roughly 13, which were used in a naive Bayes classifier (R e1071). TCRdb reprocessing: public reads trimmed at Q25 with fastp, clones called with MiXCR, in-frame beta chains kept. When rows share a CDR3 protein, they turn into one entry using the most common DNA and genes. TCRdb's processing, not the authors' own work, is the source of the V and J calls. The sample table records about 690,000 distinct CDR3 sequences; 17% of these occur just once. The top ten clonotypes cover around a sixth of the sample.

The TCR originated in a man aged 50 or older with Graves' hyperthyroidism. The chain was built from TRBV15 and TRBJ2-5; TRBD2 agrees with 9 junctional bases. The sequenced sample was blood. The CDR3 region has the sequence CATSGPPGDSGRGTQYF. The nucleotide sequence is TGTGCCACCAGCGGGCCCCCAGGGGATAGCGGGAGAGGGACCCAGTACTTC.